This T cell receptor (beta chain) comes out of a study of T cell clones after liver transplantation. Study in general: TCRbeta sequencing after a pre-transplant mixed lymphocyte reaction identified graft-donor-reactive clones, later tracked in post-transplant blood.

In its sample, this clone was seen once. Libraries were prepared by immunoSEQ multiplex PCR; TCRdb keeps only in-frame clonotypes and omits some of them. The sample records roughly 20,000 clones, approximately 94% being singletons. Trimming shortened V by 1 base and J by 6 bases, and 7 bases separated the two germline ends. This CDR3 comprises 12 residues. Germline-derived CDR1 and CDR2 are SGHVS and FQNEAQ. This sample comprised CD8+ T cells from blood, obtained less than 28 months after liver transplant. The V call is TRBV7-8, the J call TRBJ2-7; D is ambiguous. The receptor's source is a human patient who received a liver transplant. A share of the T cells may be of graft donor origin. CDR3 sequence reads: CASSLVAREQYF. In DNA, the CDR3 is TGTGCCAGCAGCTTAGTAGCACGCGAGCAGTACTTC.